These 6 T cell receptor beta chains were all obtained from the same sample, sequenced in a study of shared clonotypes between healthy human individuals. Naive CD8 cells comprised CD45RO-negative, CCR7-positively selected cells, excluding terminally differentiated effector memory CD45RA+ cells. The table came from immunoSEQ multiplex PCR; TCRdb's copy has only in-frame clones and leaves some out. The sample yields some 2 million clones, about 95% seen once. Input material: naive CD8+ T cells sorted from blood. The receptors derive from a man between 18 and 35 years old in good health.

This chain joins TRBV5-4 and TRBJ2-7, with 8 positions matching TRBD2. The CDR3 is made up of 16 amino acids. Unmatched junction bases numbered 8, after V lost 0 bases and J lost 3 bases. Per germline, CDR1 SGHNT and CDR2 YYREEE (reference sequence). CDR3 residues: CASSLGIAAGDYEQYF. The CDR3 nucleotides read TGTGCCAGCAGCTTGGGGATCGCAGCGGGAGACTACGAGCAGTACTTC. Together with reference TRBV5-4 and TRBJ2-7, the CDR3 gives the full variable domain: ETGVTQSPTHLIKTRGQQVTLRCSSQSGHNTVSWYQQALGQGPQFIFQYYREEENGRGNFPPRFSGLQFPNYSSELNVNALELDDSALYLCASSLGIAAGDYEQYFGPGTRLTVT.

The chain recombines TRBV30 with TRBJ2-1; TRBD2 matches at 10 bases. The germline V gene encodes CDR1 GTSNPN and CDR2 SVGIG (reference sequence). V shed 5 bases and J 4 bases; nucleotides not matched to a gene: 5. The length of the CDR3 is 14 residues. The CDR3: CAWGSSGGYNEQFF. CDR3 in DNA: TGTGCCTGGGGGTCTAGCGGGGGATACAATGAGCAGTTCTTC.

J is TRBJ2-7 and V is TRBV5-6, with 7 bases fitting TRBD2. J was trimmed by 2 bases and V by 3 bases; bases with no gene match: 5. CDR3 length: 14 amino acids. The germline CDR1 and CDR2 sequences are SGHDT and YYEEEE. CDR3 amino acids: CASSSGLTTYEQYF. CDR3 DNA sequence: TGTGCCAGCAGCTCGGGACTAACGACCTACGAGCAGTACTTC.

CDR3 DNA: TGCGCCAGCAGCCAACGATCAGGGGCAGTTAACTATGGCTACACCTTC. Translated: CASSQRSGAVNYGYTF. V and J are TRBV4-1 and TRBJ1-2; perhaps TRBD1 as D (6 bases). Germline V CDR1 and CDR2: MGHRA, YSYEKL. Trimming cost V 2 bases and J 1 base, with 14 bases left between them. The length of the CDR3 is 16 residues.

The genes are TRBV7-9 and TRBJ2-5; TRBD2 might be the D (6 bases). Per the germline V gene, CDR1 is SEHNR and CDR2 is FQNEAQ (reference sequence). This CDR3 has 17 amino acids. Trimming removed 0 bases from V and 0 bases from J, with 14 bases in between. CDR3 sequence: CASSLAGRGVYQETQYF. For the CDR3, the DNA is TGTGCCAGCAGCTTAGCTGGACGCGGGGTATACCAAGAGACCCAGTACTTC.

The sample holds a few counts of this clone. The gene calls are TRBV4-3 and TRBJ1-1; no reliable D call. This CDR3 region has 13 residues. With 0 bases removed from V and 1 base from J, the gap between germline ends came to 3 bases. In germline, CDR1 is LGHNA, CDR2 YSLEER. CDR3 protein: CASSQDWNTEAFF. CDR3 DNA sequence: TGCGCCAGCAGCCAAGATTGGAACACTGAAGCTTTCTTT.